Listed below are T cell receptor beta chains from one sample, sequenced in a study of blood T cell repertoires in COVID-19. Assay: immunoSEQ multiplex PCR; the TCRdb copy retains only in-frame clones and omits some. The sample shows approximately 140,000 clones, roughly 80% of them seen only once. Sequenced input: peripheral blood. These receptor sequences come from a human donor in a cohort sampled during active COVID-19. The CDR3 runs from the conserved cysteine through the conserved F or W. A D gene is named only where the DNA matches it firmly. Clone size is stated in some rows and not others, as once, few, many or a class when expanded.

CASSLTAGVGETQYF | TGTGCCAGCAGCTTAACCGCGGGGGTAGGGGAGACCCAGTACTTC | TRBD2 | TRBJ2-5 | TRBV7-2 | -
CASSYRRTSGASTDTQYF | TGTGCCAGCAGTTATCGCCGTACTAGCGGGGCTAGCACAGATACGCAGTATTTT | TRBD2 | TRBJ2-3 | TRBV6-2/TRBV6-3 | -
CASSPQGGTGNTIYF | TGTGCCAGCAGCCCGCAGGGAGGGACTGGAAACACCATATATTTT | - | TRBJ1-3 | TRBV7-9 | -
CASSWGGQPDTEAFF | TGTGCCAGCAGCTGGGGGGGGCAGCCAGACACTGAAGCTTTCTTT | - | TRBJ1-1 | TRBV5-4 | -
CASSLGDRSSSYNSPLHF | TGCGCCAGCAGCTTGGGGGACAGGTCGAGCTCCTATAATTCACCCCTCCACTTT | TRBD1 | TRBJ1-6 | TRBV5-1 | -
CASSQRQVAEQYF | TGTGCCAGCAGCCAAAGACAGGTTGCCGAGCAGTACTTC | - | TRBJ2-7 | TRBV14 | -
CASSQEPQGYNEQFF | TGCGCCAGCAGCCAGGAACCTCAGGGTTACAATGAGCAGTTCTTC | - | TRBJ2-1 | TRBV4-3 | -
CASSRSGGALETQYF | TGTGCCAGCAGCCGAAGCGGGGGGGCCCTAGAGACCCAGTACTTC | TRBD2 | TRBJ2-5 | TRBV11-2 | -
CASSGGQGNIQYF | TGTGCCAGCAGTGGGGGACAGGGAAACATTCAGTACTTC | TRBD1 | TRBJ2-4 | TRBV2 | -
CASSSAGTKVPPQYF | TGTGCCAGCAGCTCGGCAGGGACAAAGGTCCCACCTCAGTACTTC | - | TRBJ2-7 | TRBV7-9 | -
CASSQAGQMNTEAFF | TGTGCCAGCAGCCAAGCCGGACAGATGAACACTGAAGCTTTCTTT | - | TRBJ1-1 | TRBV3-1/TRBV3-2 | many
CATSDRVNTKQYF | TGTGCCACCTCGGACAGGGTTAATACGAAGCAGTACTTC | TRBD1 | TRBJ2-7 | TRBV19 | -
CASSYTFGGAKNIQYF | TGTGCCAGCAGTTACACTTTCGGAGGAGCCAAAAACATTCAGTACTTC | - | TRBJ2-4 | TRBV6-5 | -
CASSPSSTDTQYF | TGTGCCAGCAGCCCCTCTAGCACAGATACGCAGTATTTT | - | TRBJ2-3 | TRBV3-1/TRBV3-2 | -
CASSLAGRGEQFF | TGTGCCAGCAGCTTAGCAGGTAGGGGCGAGCAGTTCTTC | - | TRBJ2-1 | TRBV11-3 | -
CASRGESGGNAYEQYF | TGTGCCAGCCGAGGAGAATCGGGAGGGAATGCCTACGAGCAGTACTTC | TRBD2 | TRBJ2-7 | TRBV11-1 | -
CASSDTGTGDGYTF | TGTGCCAGCAGTGACACCGGGACAGGGGATGGCTACACCTTC | TRBD1 | TRBJ1-2 | TRBV6-1 | -
CASSPLAGWSYNEQFF | TGTGCCAGCAGTCCGCTGGCAGGGTGGTCCTACAATGAGCAGTTCTTC | - | TRBJ2-1 | TRBV27 | -
CASSIGGQLNQPQHF | TGTGCCAGTAGTATAGGGGGACAGCTCAATCAGCCCCAGCATTTT | TRBD1 | TRBJ1-5 | TRBV19 | -
CASSWGQMNTEAFF | TGTGCCAGCAGCTGGGGACAGATGAACACTGAAGCTTTCTTT | TRBD1 | TRBJ1-1 | TRBV7-9 | -
CASSPQRGGGEQYF | TGTGCCAGCTCACCACAGCGGGGGGGCGGCGAGCAGTACTTC | TRBD2 | TRBJ2-7 | TRBV18 | -
CASSLGEGAGELFF | TGTGCCAGCAGCTTGGGGGAGGGGGCCGGGGAGCTGTTTTTT | - | TRBJ2-2 | TRBV11-1 | -
CASSPDSGEETQYF | TGCGCCAGCAGCCCCGACAGTGGAGAAGAGACCCAGTACTTC | - | TRBJ2-5 | TRBV5-1 | -
CASSPSTGTYEQYF | TGCGCCAGCAGCCCGTCGACAGGAACCTACGAGCAGTACTTC | - | TRBJ2-7 | TRBV5-1 | once
CASSQDHAGGFFEKLFF | TGCGCCAGCAGCCAAGATCATGCAGGGGGCTTTTTTGAAAAACTGTTTTTT | TRBD1 | TRBJ1-4 | TRBV4-1 | -
CASSPGNALNSPLHF | TGCGCCAGCAGCCCGGGGAATGCCCTCAATTCACCCCTCCACTTT | - | TRBJ1-6 | TRBV5-1 | -
CAGAVFLGAFF | TGCGCCGGGGCGGTTTTTTTGGGGGCTTTCTTT | - | TRBJ1-1 | TRBV10-1 | -
CASSKSILVGYTF | TGTGCCAGTAGTAAAAGCATTCTTGTTGGCTACACCTTC | - | TRBJ1-2 | TRBV19 | -
CASAGAYTQYF | TGTGCCAGCGCAGGTGCCTATACGCAGTATTTT | - | TRBJ2-3 | TRBV19 | -
CASSRQGASGNTIYF | TGTGCCAGCAGTAGACAGGGGGCGTCTGGAAACACCATATATTTT | TRBD1 | TRBJ1-3 | TRBV6-5 | once